This section outlines one T cell receptor beta chain sequence together with its context. Its cognate antigen has yet to be identified. No base quality values were provided; no much bigger clone lies one nucleotide off. The trial excluded patients who had a history of autoimmune disease or were on systemic immunosuppression. Peripheral blood for TCR sequencing was collected from all dose cohorts at baseline, on cycle 4 day 1, and on cycle 7 day 1. Samples were obtained from an open-label, multicenter, first-in-human phase I dose-escalation trial of ivuxolimab. Adults with locally advanced or metastatic head and neck squamous cell, hepatocellular, melanoma or renal cell carcinoma were enrolled in the trial. CD4+ and CD8+ T cells were sorted separately from peripheral blood before TCR sequencing. This sample is part of a study of OX40 agonist ivuxolimab in advanced cancers. For the study in its entirety: Ivuxolimab, which targeted the costimulatory receptor OX40 (CD134), was an agonistic, fully human IgG2 monoclonal antibody. Intravenous ivuxolimab was administered to patients every 2 weeks at six dose levels: 0.01, 0.1, 0.3, 1.5, 3 and 10 mg/kg. Among the approximately 54 dose-escalation patients, about 20 had hepatocellular carcinoma, approximately 15 melanoma, 9 renal cell carcinoma and 9 head and neck cancer. In the dose-escalation cohort, approximately 83% of patients were male, and the mean age was approximately 60 years with a range of roughly 20 to 80. Prior anti-PD-1, anti-PD-L1 or anti-CTLA-4 therapy was permitted, and roughly two fifths of dose-escalation patients had received checkpoint inhibitors. Partial responses occurred in three dose-escalation patients, of whom one had hepatocellular carcinoma and two had cutaneous melanoma. Peripheral TCRbeta sequencing aimed to test whether ivuxolimab altered TCR sequence diversity and caused clonal T-cell expansion. The paper describes the monotherapy dose-escalation part (N ≈ 49 patients) of the phase I trial of ivuxolimab. What the study reported, not specific to this receptor: Antigen specificity was not determined for the clonally expanded peripheral T cells. At doses from 0.1 to 3.0 mg/kg, clonal expansion was seen in both CD4+ and CD8+ blood T cells between baseline and week 6. Low levels of normalized T-cell clonal expansion were also seen in some patients who did not respond. In partial responders in the 0.1-3.0 mg/kg groups, normalized peripheral clonal expansion was found to be among the lowest, especially among CD8+ T cells. On average, CD8+ T cells showed more expanded clones than CD4+ T cells after ivuxolimab.

For sequencing of the TCRbeta CDR3 region, genomic DNA was extracted from the sorted cells. The immunoSEQ Assay was used to sequence the TCRbeta CDR3 regions. TCRdb's version of the immuneACCESS table is confined to in-frame rearrangements and falls short of the full clone set. An unresolved V gene accounts for under half of the shortfall where checked; the remainder is of unknown origin. Counted in this sample were about 76,000 clones; around 90% of them appeared once. The ten largest make up 10% to 15% of the sample. The starting material was CD4+ or CD8+ T cells sorted from blood, obtained in a trial of the OX40 agonist ivuxolimab. The receptor was isolated from an adult with an advanced solid tumor such as melanoma, head and neck, liver or kidney cancer.

The DNA reads as follows: TGTGCCAGCAGCCGCAGGGCGGCAGACATTCAGTACTTC. Its protein reads: CASSRRAADIQYF. The chain is assembled from TRBV7-2 and TRBJ2-4; TRBD1 could be the D gene, as 5 bases match. The CDR3 runs 13 amino acids, cysteine and phenylalanine included. The DNA shown is the 39-base CDR3, in frame from base 1. V is cut by 5 bases and J by 8 bases, and the space between the germline ends is 13 bases. CDR1 SGHTA and CDR2 FQGNSA are derived from the germline V gene. The full variable domain, completed from the reference TRBV7-2 and TRBJ2-4 proteins outside the CDR3, reads GAGVSQSPSNKVTEKGKDVELRCDPISGHTALYWYRQSLGQGLEFLIYFQGNSAPDKSGLPSDRFSAERTGGSVSTLTIQRTQQEDSAVYLCASSRRAADIQYFGAGTRLSVL.